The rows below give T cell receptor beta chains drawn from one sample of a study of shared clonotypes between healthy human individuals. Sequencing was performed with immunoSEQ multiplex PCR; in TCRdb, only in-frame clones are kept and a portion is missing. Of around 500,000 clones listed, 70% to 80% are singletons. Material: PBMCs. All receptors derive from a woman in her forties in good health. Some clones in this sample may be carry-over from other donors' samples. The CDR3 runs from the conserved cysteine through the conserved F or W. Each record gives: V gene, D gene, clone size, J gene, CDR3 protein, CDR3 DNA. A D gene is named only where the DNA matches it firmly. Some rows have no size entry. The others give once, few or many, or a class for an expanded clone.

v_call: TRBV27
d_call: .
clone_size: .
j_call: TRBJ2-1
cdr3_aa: CASSLRGAHPYNEQFF
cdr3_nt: TGTGCCAGCAGTTTAAGAGGGGCCCACCCCTACAATGAGCAGTTCTTC

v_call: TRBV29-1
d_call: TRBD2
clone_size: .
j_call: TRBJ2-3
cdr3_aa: CSAEGLASDTQYF
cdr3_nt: TGCAGCGCGGAAGGACTAGCGTCTGATACGCAGTATTTT

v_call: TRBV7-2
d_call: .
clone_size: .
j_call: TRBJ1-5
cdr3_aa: CASSLGRDRQPQHF
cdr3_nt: TGTGCCAGCAGCTTAGGTAGGGATCGTCAGCCCCAGCATTTT

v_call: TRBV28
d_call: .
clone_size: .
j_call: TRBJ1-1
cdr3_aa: CASSYPGVATEAFF
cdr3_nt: TGTGCCAGCAGTTACCCAGGAGTTGCCACTGAAGCTTTCTTT

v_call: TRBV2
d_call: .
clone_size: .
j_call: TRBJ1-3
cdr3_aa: CASSEYRGNTIYF
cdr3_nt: TGTGCCAGCAGTGAATACCGGGGTAACACCATATATTTT

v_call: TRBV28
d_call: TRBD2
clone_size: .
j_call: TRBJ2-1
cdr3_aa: CASSLFSPLAGEPSVEQFF
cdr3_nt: TGTGCCAGCAGTTTATTTTCCCCCCTAGCGGGGGAACCCTCCGTGGAGCAGTTCTTC

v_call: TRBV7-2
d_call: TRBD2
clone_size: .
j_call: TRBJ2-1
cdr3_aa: CASSPRGSGSVRGEQFF
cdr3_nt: TGTGCCAGCAGCCCCCGCGGCAGCGGGAGCGTTAGGGGTGAGCAGTTCTTC

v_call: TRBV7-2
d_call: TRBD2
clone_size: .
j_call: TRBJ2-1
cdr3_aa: CASSRNSGSGNEQFF
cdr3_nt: TGTGCCAGCAGTCGTAATAGCGGGTCGGGCAATGAGCAGTTCTTC

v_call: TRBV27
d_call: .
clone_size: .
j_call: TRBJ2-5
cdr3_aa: CASSRNGGSETQYF
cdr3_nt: TGTGCCAGCAGCCGAAATGGAGGGTCAGAGACCCAGTACTTC

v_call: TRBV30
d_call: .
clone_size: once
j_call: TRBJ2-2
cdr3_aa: CAWSYYGELFF
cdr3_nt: TGTGCCTGGAGTTATTACGGGGAGCTGTTTTTT

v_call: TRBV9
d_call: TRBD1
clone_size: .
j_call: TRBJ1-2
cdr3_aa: CASSQGAYGYTF
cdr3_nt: TGTGCCAGCAGCCAGGGGGCCTATGGCTACACCTTC

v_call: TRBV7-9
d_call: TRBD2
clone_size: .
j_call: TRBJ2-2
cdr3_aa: CASSLASGRGAGELFF
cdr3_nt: TGTGCCAGCAGCTTAGCTAGCGGGAGGGGAGCCGGGGAGCTGTTTTTT

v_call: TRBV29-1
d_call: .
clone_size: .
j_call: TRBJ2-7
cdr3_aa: CSVPSVGGSAYEQYF
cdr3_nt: TGCAGCGTCCCCTCGGTCGGGGGCAGTGCCTACGAGCAGTACTTC